The 4 T cell receptor beta chains below come from one sample, sequenced in a study of blood T cell repertoires in COVID-19 (dated by TCRdb to about 2020). Libraries came from the immunoSEQ multiplex PCR assay. TCRdb carries this immuneACCESS record with in-frame sequences only. Its versions omit some clonotypes, under half of them owing to an unresolved V gene in the studies checked, with the rest unexplained. This sample is represented by tens of thousands of clones; almost 80% of them were singletons. Over 9.5% of the sample belongs to the ten largest clones. Sequenced: peripheral blood. The receptors shown here come from a man older than 75 with acute or convalescent COVID-19.

The J gene is TRBJ1-3, the V gene TRBV6-1; the match to TRBD1 covers 8 bases. The V segment lost 1 base and the J segment 3 bases; nucleotides outside the gene matches: 5. The germline gives CDR1 MNHNS, CDR2 SASEGT. The CDR3 covers 16 residues. The DNA for the CDR3 is TGTGCCAGCAGTGAAGTGAGGACAGGGCTTGGAAACACCATATATTTT. It codes for CASSEVRTGLGNTIYF.

The chain is built from TRBV29-1 and TRBJ1-1; D is undetermined. Trimming pared 2 bases from V and 11 bases from J, leaving 12 bases between. Germline CDR1 is SQVTM and CDR2 is ANQGSEA. CDR3 size: 11 residues. The CDR3 nucleotides are TGCAGCGTTGAAACCCATTCGGGGGCTTTCTTT. Protein sequence: CSVETHSGAFF.

This sequence joins TRBV12-5 and TRBJ2-2; D is unclear. Germline loops: CDR1 LGHNT, CDR2 FRNRAP. Trimming took off 0 bases at V and 2 bases at J, with 13 bases between the two ends. This CDR3 is built from 17 residues. The CDR3 loop is CASGLVLAQANTGELFF. The CDR3 coding sequence is TGTGCTAGTGGTTTGGTACTCGCCCAGGCTAACACCGGGGAGCTGTTTTTT.

The V gene is TRBV2, the J gene TRBJ1-5; tentative D call: TRBD1 (5 bases). The V gene's germline CDR1 is SNHLY and CDR2 FYNNEI. This CDR3 contains 16 residues. V was clipped by 2 bases and J by 3 bases, with 14 bases between them. The CDR3 loop reads CASSENPGRFNQPQHF. The CDR3 bases are TGTGCCAGCAGTGAAAATCCAGGGAGGTTCAATCAGCCCCAGCATTTT.